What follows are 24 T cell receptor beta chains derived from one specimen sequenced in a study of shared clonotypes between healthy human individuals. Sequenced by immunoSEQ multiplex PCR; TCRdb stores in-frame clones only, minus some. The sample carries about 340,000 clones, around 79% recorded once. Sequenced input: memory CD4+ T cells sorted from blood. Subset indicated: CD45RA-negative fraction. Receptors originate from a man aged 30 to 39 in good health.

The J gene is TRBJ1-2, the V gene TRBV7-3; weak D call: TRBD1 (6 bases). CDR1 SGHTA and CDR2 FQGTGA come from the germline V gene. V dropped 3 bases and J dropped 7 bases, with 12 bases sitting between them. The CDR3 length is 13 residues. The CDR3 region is CASSLSQGIGYTF. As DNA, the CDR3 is TGTGCCAGCAGCTTGTCCCAGGGGATTGGCTACACCTTC.

As DNA, the CDR3 is TGTGCCAGCAGCGTAGAAGCGGTCCCCTACGAGCAGTACTTC. This encodes CASSVEAVPYEQYF. This chain joins TRBV9 and TRBJ2-5; tentative D call: TRBD2 (5 bases). The end of the DNA is better explained by TRBJ2-7, so the J call may be wrong. This CDR3 contains 14 residues. Germline V lookup: CDR1 SGDLS, CDR2 YYNGEE.

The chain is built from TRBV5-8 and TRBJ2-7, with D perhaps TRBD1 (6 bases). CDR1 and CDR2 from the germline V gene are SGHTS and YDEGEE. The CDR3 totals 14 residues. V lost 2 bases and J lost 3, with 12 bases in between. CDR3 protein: CASSLTGLSYEQYF. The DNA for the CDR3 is TGTGCCAGCAGCTTAACAGGGCTCAGCTACGAGCAGTACTTC.

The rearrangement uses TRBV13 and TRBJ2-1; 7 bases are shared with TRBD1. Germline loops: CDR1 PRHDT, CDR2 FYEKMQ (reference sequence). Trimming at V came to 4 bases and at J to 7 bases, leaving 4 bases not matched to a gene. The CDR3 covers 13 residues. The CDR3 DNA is TGTGCCAGCAGCTCCGACAGGGCGAATGAGCAGTTCTTC. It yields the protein CASSSDRANEQFF.

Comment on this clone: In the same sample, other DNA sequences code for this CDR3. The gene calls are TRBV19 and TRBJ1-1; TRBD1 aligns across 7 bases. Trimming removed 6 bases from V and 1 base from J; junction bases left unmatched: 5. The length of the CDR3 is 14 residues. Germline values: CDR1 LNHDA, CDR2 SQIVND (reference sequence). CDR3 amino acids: CASRPGQKNTEAFF. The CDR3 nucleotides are TGTGCCAGTAGACCGGGACAGAAGAACACTGAAGCTTTCTTT.

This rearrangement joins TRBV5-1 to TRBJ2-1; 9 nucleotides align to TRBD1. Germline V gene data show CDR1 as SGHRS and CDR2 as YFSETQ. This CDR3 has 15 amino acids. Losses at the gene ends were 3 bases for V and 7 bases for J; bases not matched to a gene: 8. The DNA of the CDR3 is TGCGCCAGCAGCTCACCCGGGACAGGGCCAAATGAGCAGTTCTTC. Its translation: CASSSPGTGPNEQFF.

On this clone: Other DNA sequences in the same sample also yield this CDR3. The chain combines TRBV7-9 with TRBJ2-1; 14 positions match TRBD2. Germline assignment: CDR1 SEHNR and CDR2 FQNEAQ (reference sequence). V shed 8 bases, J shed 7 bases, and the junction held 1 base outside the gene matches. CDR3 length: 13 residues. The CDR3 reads CASGTSGRNEQFF. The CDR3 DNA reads TGTGCCAGCGGGACTAGCGGGAGAAATGAGCAGTTCTTC.

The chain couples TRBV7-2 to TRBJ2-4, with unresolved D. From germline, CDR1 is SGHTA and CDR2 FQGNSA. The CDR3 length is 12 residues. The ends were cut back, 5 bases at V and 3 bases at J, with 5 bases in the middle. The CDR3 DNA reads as TGTGCCAGCAGCGTTAGCAAAAACATTCAGTACTTC. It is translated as CASSVSKNIQYF. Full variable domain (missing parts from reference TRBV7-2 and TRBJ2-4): GAGVSQSPSNKVTEKGKDVELRCDPISGHTALYWYRQSLGQGLEFLIYFQGNSAPDKSGLPSDRFSAERTGGSVSTLTIQRTQQEDSAVYLCASSVSKNIQYFGAGTRLSVL.

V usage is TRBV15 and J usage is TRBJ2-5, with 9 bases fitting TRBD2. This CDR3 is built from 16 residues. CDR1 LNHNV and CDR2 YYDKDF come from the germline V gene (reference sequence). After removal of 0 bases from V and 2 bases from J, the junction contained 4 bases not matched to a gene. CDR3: CATSRDGTSTQETQYF. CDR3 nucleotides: TGTGCCACCAGCAGAGATGGGACTAGCACACAAGAGACCCAGTACTTC.

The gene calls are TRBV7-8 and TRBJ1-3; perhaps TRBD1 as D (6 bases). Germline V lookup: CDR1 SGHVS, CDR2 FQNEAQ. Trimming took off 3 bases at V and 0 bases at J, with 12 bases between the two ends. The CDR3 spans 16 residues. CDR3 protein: CASSLGPGASGNTIYF. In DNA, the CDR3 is TGTGCCAGCAGCTTGGGACCGGGGGCCTCTGGAAACACCATATATTTT.

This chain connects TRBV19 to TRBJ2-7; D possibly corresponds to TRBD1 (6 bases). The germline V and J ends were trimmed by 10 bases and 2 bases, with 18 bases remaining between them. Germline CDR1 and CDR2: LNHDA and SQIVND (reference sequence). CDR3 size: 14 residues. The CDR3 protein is CATTWGPGPYEQYF. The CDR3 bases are TGTGCCACCACCTGGGGGCCAGGACCCTACGAGCAGTACTTC.

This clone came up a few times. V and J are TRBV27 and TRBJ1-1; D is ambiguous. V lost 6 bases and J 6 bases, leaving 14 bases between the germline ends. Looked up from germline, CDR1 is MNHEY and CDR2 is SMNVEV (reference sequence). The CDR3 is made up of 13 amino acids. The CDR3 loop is CASSLGGFAEAFF. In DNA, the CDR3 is TGTGCCAGCAGCTTGGGAGGTTTCGCTGAAGCTTTCTTT.

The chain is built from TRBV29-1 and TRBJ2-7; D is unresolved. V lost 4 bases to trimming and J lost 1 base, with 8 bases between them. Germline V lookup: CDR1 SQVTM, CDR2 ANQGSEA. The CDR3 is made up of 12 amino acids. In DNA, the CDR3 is TGCAGCGTTGCGCACTATTCCTACGAGCAGTACTTC. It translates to CSVAHYSYEQYF.

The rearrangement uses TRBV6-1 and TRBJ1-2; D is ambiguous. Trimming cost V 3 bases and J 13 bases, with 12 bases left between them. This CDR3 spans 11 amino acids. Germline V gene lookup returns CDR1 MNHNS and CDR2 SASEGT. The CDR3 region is CASSETSLGTF. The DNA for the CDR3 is TGTGCCAGCAGTGAGACCAGCTTGGGCACCTTC.

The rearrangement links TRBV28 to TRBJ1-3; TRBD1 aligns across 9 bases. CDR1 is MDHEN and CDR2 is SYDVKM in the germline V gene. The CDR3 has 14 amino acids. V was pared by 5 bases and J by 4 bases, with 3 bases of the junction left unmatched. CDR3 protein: CASSPGQGGNTIYF. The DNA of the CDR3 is TGTGCCAGCAGTCCGGGACAGGGAGGAAACACCATATATTTT.

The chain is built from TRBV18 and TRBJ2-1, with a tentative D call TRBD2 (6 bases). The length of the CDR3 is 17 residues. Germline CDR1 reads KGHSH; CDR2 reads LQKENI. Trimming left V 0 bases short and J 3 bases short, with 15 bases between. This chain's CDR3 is CASSPPIGTGDYNEQFF. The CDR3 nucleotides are TGTGCCAGCTCACCACCTATCGGGACGGGAGACTACAATGAGCAGTTCTTC.

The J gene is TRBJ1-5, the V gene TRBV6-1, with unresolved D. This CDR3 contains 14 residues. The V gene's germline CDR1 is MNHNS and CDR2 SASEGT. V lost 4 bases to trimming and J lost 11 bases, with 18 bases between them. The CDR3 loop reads CASSGAEYSGAQHF. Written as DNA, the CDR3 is TGTGCCAGCAGTGGGGCGGAGTATTCCGGGGCCCAGCATTTT.

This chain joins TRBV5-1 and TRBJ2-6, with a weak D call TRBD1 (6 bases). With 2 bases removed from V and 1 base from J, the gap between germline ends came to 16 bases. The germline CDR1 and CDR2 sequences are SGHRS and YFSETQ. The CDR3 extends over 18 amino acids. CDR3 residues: CASSFGWTASSGANVLTF. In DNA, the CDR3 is TGCGCCAGCAGCTTCGGATGGACAGCAAGTTCTGGGGCCAACGTCCTGACTTTC.

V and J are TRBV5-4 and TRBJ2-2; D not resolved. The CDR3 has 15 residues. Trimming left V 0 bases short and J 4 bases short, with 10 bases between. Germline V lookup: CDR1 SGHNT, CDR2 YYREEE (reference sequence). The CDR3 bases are TGTGCCAGCAGCTTGGCCGGAGTGGGCACCGGGGAGCTGTTTTTT. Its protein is CASSLAGVGTGELFF.

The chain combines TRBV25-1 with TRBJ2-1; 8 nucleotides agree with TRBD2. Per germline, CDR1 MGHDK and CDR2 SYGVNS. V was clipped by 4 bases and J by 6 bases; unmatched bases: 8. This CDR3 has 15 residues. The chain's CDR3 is CASSASAGESNEQFF. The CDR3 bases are TGTGCCAGCAGTGCTTCAGCGGGAGAAAGCAATGAGCAGTTCTTC.

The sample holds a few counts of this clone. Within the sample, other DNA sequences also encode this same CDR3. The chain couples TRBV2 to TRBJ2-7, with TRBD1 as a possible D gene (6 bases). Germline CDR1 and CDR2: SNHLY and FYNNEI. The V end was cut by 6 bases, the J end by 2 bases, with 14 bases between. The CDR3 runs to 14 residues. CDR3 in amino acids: CASREQGPTYEQYF. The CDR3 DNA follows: TGTGCCAGCAGAGAACAGGGTCCTACCTACGAGCAGTACTTC.

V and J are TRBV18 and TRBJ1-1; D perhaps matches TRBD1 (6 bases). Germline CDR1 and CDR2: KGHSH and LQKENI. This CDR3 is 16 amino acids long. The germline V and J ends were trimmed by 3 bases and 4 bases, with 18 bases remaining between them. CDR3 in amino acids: CASSPGPAGVGTEAFF. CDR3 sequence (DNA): TGTGCCAGCTCACCGGGACCCGCAGGGGTGGGCACTGAAGCTTTCTTT.

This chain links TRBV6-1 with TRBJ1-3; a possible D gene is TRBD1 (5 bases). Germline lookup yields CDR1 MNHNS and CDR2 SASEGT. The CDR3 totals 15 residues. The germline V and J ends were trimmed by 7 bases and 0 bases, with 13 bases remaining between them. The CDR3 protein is CASTPGPDSGNTIYF. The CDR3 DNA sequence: TGTGCCAGCACACCAGGGCCCGACTCTGGAAACACCATATATTTT.

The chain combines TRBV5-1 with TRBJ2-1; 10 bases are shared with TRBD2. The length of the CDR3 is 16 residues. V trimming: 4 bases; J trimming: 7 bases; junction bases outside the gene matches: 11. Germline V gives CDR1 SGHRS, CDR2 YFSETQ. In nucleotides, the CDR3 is TGCGCCAGCAGCCCAGTACTAGCGGGAAGTGGAAATGAGCAGTTCTTC. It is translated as CASSPVLAGSGNEQFF.